The clone carrying this T cell receptor (beta chain) has just one count. Its target is unknown. CDR1 SGHRS and CDR2 YFSETQ come from the germline V gene. Between the trimmed V and J ends, which lost 3 bases and 0 bases, there was a span of 23 bases. The CDR3 is 19 amino acids. The sample originates from a study of shared clonotypes between healthy human individuals. Genomic DNA (from each subset) was split evenly across several immunoSEQ plates. Profiled with immunoSEQ multiplex PCR; TCRdb holds only in-frame clones, not every one. The data show approximately 2.5 million clones, approximately 93% seen once. Study observations and caveats: The sharing of roughly 5% of naive CD4 clonotypes was seen across a handful of donors. Naive subsets generally exceeded memory subsets in estimated richness. The expectation was that sequencing depth would affect clonotype sharing among donors.

The rearrangement uses TRBV5-1 and TRBJ2-3, with D perhaps TRBD1 (5 bases). Sequenced input: naive CD4+ T cells from PBMCs. The sample's subset: CD45RA+ positively selected. This receptor was obtained from a man between 18 and 35 years old in good health. Some clones in this sample may be carry-over from other donors' samples. DNA for the CDR3: TGCGCCAGCAGCTCTGGGGCCCAGAATGATTTCTGGAGCACAGATACGCAGTATTTT. Its translation: CASSSGAQNDFWSTDTQYF.